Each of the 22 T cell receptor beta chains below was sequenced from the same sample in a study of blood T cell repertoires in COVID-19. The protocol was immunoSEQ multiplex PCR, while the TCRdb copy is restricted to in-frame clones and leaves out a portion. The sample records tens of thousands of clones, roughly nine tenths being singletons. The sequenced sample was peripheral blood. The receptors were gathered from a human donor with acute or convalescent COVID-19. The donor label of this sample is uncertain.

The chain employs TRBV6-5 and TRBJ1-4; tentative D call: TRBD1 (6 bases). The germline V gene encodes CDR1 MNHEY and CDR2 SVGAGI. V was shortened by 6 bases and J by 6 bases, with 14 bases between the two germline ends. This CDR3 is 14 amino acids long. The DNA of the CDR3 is TGTGCCAGCAGACTAGACAGGAGTTATGAAAAACTGTTTTTT. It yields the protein CASRLDRSYEKLFF.

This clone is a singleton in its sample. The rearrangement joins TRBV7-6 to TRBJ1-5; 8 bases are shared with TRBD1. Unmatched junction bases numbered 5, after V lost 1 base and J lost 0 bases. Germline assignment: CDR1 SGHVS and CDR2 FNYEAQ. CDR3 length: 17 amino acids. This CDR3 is CASSLETGVNSNQPQHF. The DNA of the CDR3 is TGTGCCAGCAGCTTAGAGACAGGGGTAAATAGCAATCAGCCCCAGCATTTT.

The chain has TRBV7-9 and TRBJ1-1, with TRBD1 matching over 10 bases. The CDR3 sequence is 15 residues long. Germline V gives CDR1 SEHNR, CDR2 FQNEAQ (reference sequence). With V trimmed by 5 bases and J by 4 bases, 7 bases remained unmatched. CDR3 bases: TGTGCCAGCAGCCTAGACAGGACAGGGGGCACTGAAGCTTTCTTT. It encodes CASSLDRTGGTEAFF.

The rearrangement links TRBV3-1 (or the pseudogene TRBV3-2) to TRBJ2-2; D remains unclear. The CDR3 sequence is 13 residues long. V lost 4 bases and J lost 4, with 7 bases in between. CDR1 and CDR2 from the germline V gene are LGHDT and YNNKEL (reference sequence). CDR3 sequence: CASSLQVTGELFF. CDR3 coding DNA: TGTGCCAGCAGCCTGCAGGTCACCGGGGAGCTGTTTTTT.

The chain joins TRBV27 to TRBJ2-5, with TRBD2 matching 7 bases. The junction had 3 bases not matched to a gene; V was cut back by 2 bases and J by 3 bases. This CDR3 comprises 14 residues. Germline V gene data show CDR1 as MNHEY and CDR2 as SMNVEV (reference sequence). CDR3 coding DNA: TGTGCCAGCAGTTTACGGGGGAGGGAAGAGACCCAGTACTTC. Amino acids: CASSLRGREETQYF.

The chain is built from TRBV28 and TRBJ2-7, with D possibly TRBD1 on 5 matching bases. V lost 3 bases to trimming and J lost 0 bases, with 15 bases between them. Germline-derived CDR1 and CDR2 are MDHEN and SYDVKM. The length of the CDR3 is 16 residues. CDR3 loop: CASSFRLDILSYEQYF. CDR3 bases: TGTGCCAGCAGTTTCCGCCTGGACATACTCTCCTACGAGCAGTACTTC.

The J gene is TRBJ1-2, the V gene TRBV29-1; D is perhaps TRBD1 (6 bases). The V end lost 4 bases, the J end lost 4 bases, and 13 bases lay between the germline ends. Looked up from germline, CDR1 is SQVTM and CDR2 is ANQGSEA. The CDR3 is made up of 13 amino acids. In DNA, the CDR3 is TGCAGCGTTGGCGAGACAGGAGCCTATGGCTACACCTTC. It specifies CSVGETGAYGYTF.

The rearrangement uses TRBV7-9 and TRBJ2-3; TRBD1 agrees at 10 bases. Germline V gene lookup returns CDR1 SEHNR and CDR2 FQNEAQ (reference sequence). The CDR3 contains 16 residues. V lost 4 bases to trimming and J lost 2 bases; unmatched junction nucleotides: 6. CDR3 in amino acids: CASSSWDRGPTDTQYF. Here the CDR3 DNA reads TGTGCCAGCAGCTCCTGGGACAGGGGCCCCACAGATACGCAGTATTTT.

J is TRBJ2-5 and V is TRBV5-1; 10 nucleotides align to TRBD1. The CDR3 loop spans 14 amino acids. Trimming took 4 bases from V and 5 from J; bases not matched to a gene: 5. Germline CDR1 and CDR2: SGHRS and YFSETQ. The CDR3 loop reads CASSQGQGKETQYF. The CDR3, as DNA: TGCGCCAGCAGCCAGGGACAGGGGAAGGAGACCCAGTACTTC.

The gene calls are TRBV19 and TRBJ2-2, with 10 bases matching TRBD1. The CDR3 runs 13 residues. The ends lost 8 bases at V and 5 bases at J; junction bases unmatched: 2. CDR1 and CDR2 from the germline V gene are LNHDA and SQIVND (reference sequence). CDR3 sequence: CASGTGETGELFF. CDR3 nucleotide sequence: TGTGCCAGTGGGACAGGGGAAACCGGGGAGCTGTTTTTT.

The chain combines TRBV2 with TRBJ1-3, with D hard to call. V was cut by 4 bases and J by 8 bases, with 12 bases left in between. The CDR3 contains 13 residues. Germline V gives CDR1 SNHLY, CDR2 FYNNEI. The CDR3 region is CASSARMRDTIYF. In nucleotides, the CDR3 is TGTGCCAGCAGTGCCCGGATGCGGGACACCATATATTTT. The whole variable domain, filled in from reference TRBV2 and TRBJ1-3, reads EPEVTQTPSHQVTQMGQEVILRCVPISNHLYFYWYRQILGQKVEFLVSFYNNEISEKSEIFDDQFSVERPDGSNFTLKIRSTKLEDSAMYFCASSARMRDTIYFGEGSWLTVV.

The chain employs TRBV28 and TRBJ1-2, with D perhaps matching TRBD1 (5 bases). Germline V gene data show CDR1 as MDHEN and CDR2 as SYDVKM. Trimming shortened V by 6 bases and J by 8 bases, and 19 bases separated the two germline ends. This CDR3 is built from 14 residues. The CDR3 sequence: CASSTRDFIGGYTF. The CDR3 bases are TGTGCCAGCAGCACTCGGGACTTCATCGGGGGCTACACCTTC.

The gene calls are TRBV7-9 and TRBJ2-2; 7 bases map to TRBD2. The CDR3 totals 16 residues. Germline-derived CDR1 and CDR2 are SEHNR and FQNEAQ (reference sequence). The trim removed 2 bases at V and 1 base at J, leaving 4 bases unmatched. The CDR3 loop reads CASSLKAGRNTGELFF. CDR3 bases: TGTGCCAGCAGCTTAAAAGCGGGAAGGAACACCGGGGAGCTGTTTTTT. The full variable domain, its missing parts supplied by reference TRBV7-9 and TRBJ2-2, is DTGVSQNPRHKITKRGQNVTFRCDPISEHNRLYWYRQTLGQGPEFLTYFQNEAQLEKSRLLSDRFSAERPKGSFSTLEIQRTEQGDSAMYLCASSLKAGRNTGELFFGEGSRLTVL.

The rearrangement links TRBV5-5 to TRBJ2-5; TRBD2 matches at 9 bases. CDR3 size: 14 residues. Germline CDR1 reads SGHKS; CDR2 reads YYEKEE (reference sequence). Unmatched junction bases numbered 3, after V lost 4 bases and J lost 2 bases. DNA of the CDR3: TGTGCCAGCAGCCTCCTAGCGGGGCAAGAGACCCAGTACTTC. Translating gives CASSLLAGQETQYF.

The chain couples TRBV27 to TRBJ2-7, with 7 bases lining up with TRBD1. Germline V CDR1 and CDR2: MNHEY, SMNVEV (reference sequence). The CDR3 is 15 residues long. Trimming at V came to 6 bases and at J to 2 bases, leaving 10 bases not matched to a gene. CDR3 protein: CASRTTPGQTYEQYF. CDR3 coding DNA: TGTGCCAGCAGAACAACTCCGGGACAGACCTACGAGCAGTACTTC.

CDR3 nucleotide sequence: TGCGCCAGCAGCCAAGATACCCGCGGGGCCGTCTATGGCTACACCTTC. Translated: CASSQDTRGAVYGYTF. V and J are TRBV4-1 and TRBJ1-2, with a possible D match to TRBD1 (5 bases). This CDR3 has 16 amino acids. The V gene lost 0 bases and the J gene lost 4 bases, with 15 bases spanning the gap. Germline CDR1 and CDR2: MGHRA and YSYEKL.

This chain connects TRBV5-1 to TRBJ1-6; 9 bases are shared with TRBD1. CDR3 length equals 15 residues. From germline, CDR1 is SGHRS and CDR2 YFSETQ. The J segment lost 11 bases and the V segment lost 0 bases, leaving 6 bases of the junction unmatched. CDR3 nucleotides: TGCGCCAGCAGCTTGGGTATGGACAGGGGTCCACCCCTCCACTTT. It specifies CASSLGMDRGPPLHF.

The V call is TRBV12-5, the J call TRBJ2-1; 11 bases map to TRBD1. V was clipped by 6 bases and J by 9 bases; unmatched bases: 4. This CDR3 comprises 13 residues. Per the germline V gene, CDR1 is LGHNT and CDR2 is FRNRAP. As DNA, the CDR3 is TGTGCTAGTGGGGGACAGGGGGTAGGTGAGCAGTTCTTC. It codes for CASGGQGVGEQFF.

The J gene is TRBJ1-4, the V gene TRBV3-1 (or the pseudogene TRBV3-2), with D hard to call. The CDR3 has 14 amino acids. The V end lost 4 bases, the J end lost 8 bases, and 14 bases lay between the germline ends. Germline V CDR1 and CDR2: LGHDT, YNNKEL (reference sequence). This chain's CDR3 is CASSPKARGEKLFF. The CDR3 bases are TGTGCCAGCAGCCCCAAAGCGCGGGGAGAAAAACTGTTTTTT.

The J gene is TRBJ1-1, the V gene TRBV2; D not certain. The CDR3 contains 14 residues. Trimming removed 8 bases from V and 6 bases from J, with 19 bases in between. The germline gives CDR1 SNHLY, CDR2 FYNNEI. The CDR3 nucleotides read TGTGCCAGCTCTCGGGAGTATGTGGACCCTGAAGCTTTCTTT. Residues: CASSREYVDPEAFF.

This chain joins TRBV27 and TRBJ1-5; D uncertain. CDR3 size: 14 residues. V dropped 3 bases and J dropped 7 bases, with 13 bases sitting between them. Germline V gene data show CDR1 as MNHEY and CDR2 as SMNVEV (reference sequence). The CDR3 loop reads CASSLLGLGQPQHF. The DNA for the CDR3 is TGTGCCAGCAGTTTGCTGGGCCTGGGCCAGCCCCAGCATTTT.

The CDR3 here is CASSSSRLETQYF. The CDR3 bases are TGTGCCAGCAGCTCCTCCCGACTAGAGACCCAGTACTTC. J is TRBJ2-5 and V is TRBV7-2; D remains ambiguous. The CDR3 is 13 residues long. In germline, CDR1 is SGHTA, CDR2 FQGNSA. With 4 bases removed from V and 4 bases from J, the gap between germline ends came to 10 bases.